The 14 T cell receptor beta chains below were found in one sample sequenced in a study of shared T cell receptors in the human thymus. Only in-frame clones appear in the TCRdb table, and some are missing; sequencing was by immunoSEQ multiplex PCR. This table holds approximately 580,000 clones, around 78% found once. The same sample was also used in a study of human thymus T cells.

Sequenced: thymocytes. The receptors come from a boy under two years old with a congenital heart defect.

This chain links TRBV29-1 with TRBJ1-1; tentatively, D is TRBD1 (6 bases). Trimming left V 0 bases short and J 4 bases short, with 12 bases between. This CDR3 is 14 amino acids long. Germline V CDR1 and CDR2: SQVTM, ANQGSEA. The CDR3 DNA sequence: TGCAGCGTTGAAGACGAGGGGGAACGCACTGAAGCTTTCTTT. Translation: CSVEDEGERTEAFF.

The table lists this clone with a few counts. V gene TRBV4-3 combines with J gene TRBJ2-1; 7 nucleotides match TRBD1. The ends lost 2 bases at V and 7 bases at J; junction bases unmatched: 2. The CDR3 consists of 13 residues. The V gene's germline CDR1 is LGHNA and CDR2 YSLEER. CDR3 protein: CASSQPGQNEQFF. The CDR3 coding sequence is TGCGCCAGCAGCCAACCGGGACAGAATGAGCAGTTCTTC.

This chain connects TRBV14 to TRBJ2-2; 9 bases are shared with TRBD2. The CDR3 spans 21 residues. J was trimmed by 0 bases and V by 3 bases; bases with no gene match: 17. CDR1 is SGHDN, CDR2 FVKESK, per germline. CDR3 coding DNA: TGTGCCAGCAGCCAGCGGACAGCACCCGGACTAGCGATAACGAACACCGGGGAGCTGTTTTTT. Translated: CASSQRTAPGLAITNTGELFF.

The V call is TRBV2, the J call TRBJ2-7; a possible D gene is TRBD1 (7 bases). Germline CDR1 and CDR2: SNHLY and FYNNEI. This CDR3 is 15 amino acids long. V was shortened by 2 bases and J by 2 bases, with 13 bases between the two germline ends. CDR3 loop: CASSELAGGTYEQYF. CDR3 nucleotides: TGTGCCAGCAGTGAATTGGCAGGGGGGACCTACGAGCAGTACTTC. Combining the CDR3 with reference TRBV2 and TRBJ2-7 gives the whole variable domain EPEVTQTPSHQVTQMGQEVILRCVPISNHLYFYWYRQILGQKVEFLVSFYNNEISEKSEIFDDQFSVERPDGSNFTLKIRSTKLEDSAMYFCASSELAGGTYEQYFGPGTRLTVT.

Concerning this clone itself: One junction end disagrees with the germline gene, perhaps due to a read error. This CDR3 reads CSARGEDYDLF. As DNA, the CDR3 is TGCAGTGCTAGAGGGGAGGACTATGACCTCTTC. V is TRBV20-1 and J is TRBJ2-7; perhaps TRBD2 as D (6 bases). The CDR3 consists of 11 residues. The germline CDR1 and CDR2 sequences are DFQATT and SNEGSKA (reference sequence).

CDR3 bases: TGCGCCAGCAGCCAAGCCCGGGAGGCCTACTTACTAGCCAAAAACATTCAGTACTTC. Its translation: CASSQAREAYLLAKNIQYF. The chain couples TRBV4-3 to TRBJ2-4; 7 positions agree with TRBD2. Germline assignment: CDR1 LGHNA and CDR2 YSLEER. Trimming at V came to 1 base and at J to 0 bases, leaving 12 bases not matched to a gene. This CDR3 is 19 amino acids long.

The chain is built from TRBV27 and TRBJ1-1; maybe TRBD1 (6 bases). The CDR3 length is 20 residues. Per the germline V gene, CDR1 is MNHEY and CDR2 is SMNVEV (reference sequence). The ends were cut back, 5 bases at V and 1 base at J, with 29 bases in the middle. The CDR3 sequence is CASSQNKPPGRGRGNTEAFF. The CDR3 coding sequence is TGTGCCAGCAGTCAAAATAAACCCCCGGGGAGGGGGAGAGGGAACACTGAAGCTTTCTTT.

The chain recombines TRBV27 with TRBJ1-1; D is ambiguous. Germline-derived CDR1 and CDR2 are MNHEY and SMNVEV (reference sequence). The CDR3 length is 16 residues. Trimming stripped 6 bases from V and 0 bases from J, with 17 bases between. Here the CDR3 reads CASSQRGDTMNTEAFF. The CDR3 region has the DNA TGTGCCAGCAGCCAAAGAGGAGATACAATGAACACTGAAGCTTTCTTT.

This clone occurred a few times. V is TRBV5-1 and J is TRBJ1-4, with 7 positions matching TRBD1. V lost 3 bases, J lost 7 bases, and 6 bases stayed unmatched. Germline V gene lookup returns CDR1 SGHRS and CDR2 YFSETQ. There are 14 residues in the CDR3. This CDR3 reads CASSCTGESEKLFF. Written as DNA, the CDR3 is TGCGCCAGCAGCTGCACAGGGGAAAGTGAAAAACTGTTTTTT.

With respect to this clone: Other DNA sequences within the sample encode an identical CDR3. This rearrangement joins TRBV5-1 to TRBJ1-3; 9 bases agree with TRBD1. This CDR3 region has 16 residues. CDR1 and CDR2 from the germline V gene are SGHRS and YFSETQ. V trimming: 4 bases; J trimming: 0 bases; junction bases outside the gene matches: 5. CDR3 sequence reads: CASSGRQGDSGNTIYF. The CDR3 DNA sequence: TGCGCCAGCAGCGGACGACAGGGGGACTCTGGAAACACCATATATTTT.

This clone showed up just a few times. The chain carries TRBV5-5 and TRBJ2-7; 7 bases line up with TRBD1. Losses at the gene ends were 2 bases for V and 0 bases for J; bases not matched to a gene: 5. Per the germline V gene, CDR1 is SGHKS and CDR2 is YYEKEE (reference sequence). The CDR3 covers 15 residues. CDR3 region: CASSFSRQGSYEQYF. For the CDR3, the DNA is TGTGCCAGCAGCTTCAGCCGACAGGGCTCCTACGAGCAGTACTTC.

This clone was seen a handful of times. The chain has TRBV5-6 and TRBJ2-5, with D possibly being TRBD1 (7 bases). The CDR3 spans 17 residues. Germline CDR1 and CDR2: SGHDT and YYEEEE. V dropped 2 bases and J dropped 0 bases, with 17 bases sitting between them. CDR3 in amino acids: CASSLTLQGRYQETQYF. The CDR3 DNA reads as TGTGCCAGCAGCTTAACTTTACAGGGGAGGTACCAAGAGACCCAGTACTTC.

This clone was counted between two and nine times. J is TRBJ2-7 and V is TRBV18; D not resolved. V was clipped by 3 bases and J by 2 bases, with 14 bases between them. This CDR3 contains 15 residues. Germline V gives CDR1 KGHSH, CDR2 LQKENI. CDR3 coding DNA: TGTGCCAGCTCACCCGTTCCGGGTCCTACCTACGAGCAGTACTTC. Translated: CASSPVPGPTYEQYF.

This chain links TRBV7-2 with TRBJ1-1; no clear D. Trimming removed 5 bases from V and 4 bases from J, with 20 bases in between. From germline, CDR1 is SGHTA and CDR2 FQGNSA. The CDR3 loop spans 16 amino acids. In DNA, the CDR3 is TGTGCCAGCAGCCACGGGGTCGGGGTTACGGCCACTGAAGCTTTCTTT. It encodes CASSHGVGVTATEAFF.